This T cell receptor beta chain came from a study of CD8 T cells in Susac syndrome. The count of this clonotype is one. A quantity of 0.5 to 1 ug RNA underwent reverse transcription using random hexamers. TCRdb fed the immunoSEQ multiplex PCR reads into MiXCR, producing one record per CDR3 protein. The table shows more than 65,000 distinct CDR3 sequences, with just under 95% occurring only once. V lost 5 bases to trimming and J lost 6 bases, with 9 bases between them. Germline CDR1 is DFQATT and CDR2 is SNEGSKA (reference sequence). CDR3 length: 11 residues. Blood CD8+ and CD4+ T cells underwent high-throughput TCR beta sequencing.

Sequencing input: CD8+ T cells from PBMCs. The rearrangement joins TRBV20-1 to TRBJ2-3; D unclear. The receptor was derived from a human donor with Susac syndrome. Here the CDR3 DNA reads TGCAGTGCTTTTTATACGGATACGCAGTATTTT. Its translation: CSAFYTDTQYF.